Listed here is a single TCR beta chain. The sample originates from a study of blood T cell repertoires in COVID-19. Clones were read by immunoSEQ multiplex PCR, and TCRdb kept only the in-frame ones, dropping some. The sample records a few hundred thousand clones, just under 90% being singletons. The CDR3 consists of 14 residues. Germline CDR1 SGHTA, CDR2 FQGNSA. The germline V and J ends were trimmed by 6 bases and 3 bases, with 14 bases remaining between them. The sequenced sample consisted of PBMCs or T cells enriched from blood (not recorded which). This receptor was taken from a woman aged 50 to 65 who had recovered from COVID-19. The chain uses TRBV7-2 and TRBJ1-2, with a weak D call TRBD1 (6 bases). CDR3 bases: TGTGCCAGCAGTTCCCAACAGGGTCACTATGGCTACACCTTC. This codes for CASSSQQGHYGYTF.